This T cell receptor beta chain was identified during a study of shared clonotypes between healthy human individuals. Profiled with immunoSEQ multiplex PCR; TCRdb holds only in-frame clones, not every one. The data hold 450,000 to 550,000 clones, with 79% observed a single time. The sequencing input was PBMCs. This receptor was taken from a woman in her forties in good health. Some clones in this sample may be carry-over from other donors' samples.

In nucleotides, the CDR3 is TGTGCCAGTAGTTATGAGGAGAACACTGAAGCTTTCTTT. As protein: CASSYEENTEAFF. The rearrangement links TRBV19 to TRBJ1-1; D is undetermined. The CDR3 covers 13 residues. V was pared by 5 bases and J by 1 base, with 8 bases between. The germline CDR1 and CDR2 sequences are LNHDA and SQIVND (reference sequence).